These 32 T cell receptor beta chains were sequenced from one sample in a study of long-term antiretroviral therapy in people with HIV. At survey level, the immunoSEQ assay was run in its v3.0 version. Assay used: immunoSEQ multiplex PCR; TCRdb lists only in-frame clones, some missing. The table shows 20,000 to 25,000 clones, with approximately 79% occurring only once. The source was unsorted PBMCs, collected around 1.8 years before starting antiretroviral therapy. All receptors derive from a woman aged 40 to 55 with HIV.

The gene calls are TRBV4-1 and TRBJ1-5; D unclear. The CDR3 loop spans 15 amino acids. Germline lookup yields CDR1 MGHRA and CDR2 YSYEKL. With 0 bases removed from V and 3 bases from J, the gap between germline ends came to 9 bases. The CDR3 sequence is CASSQDQSFNQPQHF. As DNA, the CDR3 is TGCGCCAGCAGCCAAGATCAGAGCTTCAATCAGCCCCAGCATTTT.

This sequence joins TRBV7-2 and TRBJ2-2, with TRBD2 matching 7 bases. Germline trimming cut 5 bases from V and 8 bases from J; bases unmatched to any gene: 2. CDR1 is SGHTA, CDR2 FQGNSA, per germline. This CDR3 has 12 amino acids. The CDR3 DNA reads TGTGCCAGCAGCCATAGCGGGGGGGAGCTGTTTTTT. Its protein is CASSHSGGELFF.

This chain links TRBV5-1 with TRBJ2-1; no clear D gene. This CDR3 region has 14 residues. The germline CDR1 and CDR2 sequences are SGHRS and YFSETQ. V was cut by 0 bases and J by 7 bases, with 11 bases left in between. Here the CDR3 DNA reads TGCGCCAGCAGCTTGGTACAGATGGGGAATGAGCAGTTCTTC. This encodes CASSLVQMGNEQFF. Full variable domain (missing parts from reference TRBV5-1 and TRBJ2-1): KAGVTQTPRYLIKTRGQQVTLSCSPISGHRSVSWYQQTPGQGLQFLFEYFSETQRNKGNFPGRFSGRQFSNSRSEMNVSTLELGDSALYLCASSLVQMGNEQFFGPGTRLTVL.

This clone has only a few counts. The chain recombines TRBV7-9 with TRBJ1-2; D perhaps matches TRBD1 (5 bases). With 0 bases removed from V and 7 bases from J, the gap between germline ends came to 6 bases. Looked up from germline, CDR1 is SEHNR and CDR2 is FQNEAQ (reference sequence). CDR3 length equals 12 residues. CDR3 loop: CASSLAGRGYTF. The CDR3 nucleotides read TGTGCCAGCAGCTTAGCGGGGCGTGGCTACACCTTC.

J is TRBJ2-2 and V is TRBV11-3, with 8 positions matching TRBD2. CDR1 and CDR2 from the germline V gene are SGHNT and YENEEA. The V gene end was trimmed by 5 bases and the J gene end by 6 bases; junction bases not matched to a gene: 8. The CDR3 runs 15 residues. CDR3 loop: CASSPTGGYAGELFF. CDR3 DNA: TGTGCCAGCAGCCCCACGGGAGGGTACGCCGGGGAGCTGTTTTTT. Variable domain in full (rest from reference TRBV11-3 and TRBJ2-2): EAGVVQSPRYKIIEKKQPVAFWCNPISGHNTLYWYLQNLGQGPELLIRYENEEAVDDSQLPKDRFSAERLKGVDSTLKIQPAELGDSAVYLCASSPTGGYAGELFFGEGSRLTVL.

This sequence joins TRBV28 and TRBJ1-5; 7 nucleotides line up with TRBD1. Trimming at V came to 11 bases and at J to 6 bases, leaving 7 bases not matched to a gene. The germline V gene has CDR1 MDHEN and CDR2 SYDVKM. The CDR3 is 12 amino acids. The CDR3 is CAVRGAGQPQHF. Here the CDR3 DNA reads TGTGCCGTCAGGGGGGCAGGTCAGCCCCAGCATTTT.

V is TRBV11-2 and J is TRBJ2-2; D might be TRBD2 (5 bases). Per the germline V gene, CDR1 is SGHAT and CDR2 is FQNNGV. The ends were cut back, 1 base at V and 4 bases at J, with 10 bases in the middle. The CDR3 consists of 15 residues. This CDR3 reads CASSLVASITGELFF. The DNA of the CDR3 is TGTGCCAGCAGCTTAGTAGCGAGTATCACCGGGGAGCTGTTTTTT.

The chain combines TRBV11-2 with TRBJ1-6, with D possibly TRBD1 on 5 matching bases. CDR3 length equals 14 residues. V was clipped by 6 bases and J by 7 bases, with 13 bases between them. CDR1 and CDR2 from the germline V gene are SGHAT and FQNNGV. CDR3 in amino acids: CASRGRFPNSPLHF. The CDR3 DNA reads as TGTGCCAGCAGGGGACGGTTCCCAAATTCACCCCTCCACTTT.

The chain recombines TRBV27 with TRBJ2-3, with TRBD2 matching 7 bases. From germline, CDR1 is MNHEY and CDR2 SMNVEV (reference sequence). This CDR3 comprises 15 residues. Trimming removed 3 bases from V and 5 bases from J; junction bases left unmatched: 8. This CDR3 reads CASSLIGGSVDTQYF. CDR3 nucleotide sequence: TGTGCCAGCAGTTTGATAGGCGGGAGCGTAGATACGCAGTATTTT.

The table lists this clone with a few counts. J is TRBJ1-5 and V is TRBV7-9; no firm D call. The ends were cut back, 1 base at V and 5 bases at J, with 0 bases in the middle. The CDR3 covers 11 residues. Per germline, CDR1 SEHNR and CDR2 FQNEAQ (reference sequence). The CDR3 protein is CASSLDQPQHF. CDR3 in DNA: TGTGCCAGCAGCTTAGATCAGCCCCAGCATTTT.

The chain links TRBV7-2 to TRBJ1-2; tentatively, D is TRBD1 (5 bases). Trimming cost V 0 bases and J 1 base, with 12 bases left between them. The CDR3 has 16 amino acids. The germline V gene has CDR1 SGHTA and CDR2 FQGNSA. In DNA form, the CDR3 reads TGTGCCAGCAGCTTAGCTCTGGGGCGGGTTAACTATGGCTACACCTTC. Its translation is CASSLALGRVNYGYTF.

The V and J genes are TRBV5-1 and TRBJ1-2; TRBD1 matches at 8 bases. The V and J ends lost 4 bases and 8 bases, in that order; junction bases with no gene match: 7. Germline V gene sequence: CDR1 SGHRS, CDR2 YFSETQ. This CDR3 has 13 amino acids. CDR3 in DNA: TGCGCCAGCAGCCTAGGGACAGGCGGAGGCTACACCTTC. The encoded protein is CASSLGTGGGYTF.

V gene TRBV2 combines with J gene TRBJ2-7, with D possibly matching TRBD2 (6 bases). V lost 6 bases and J lost 4, with 13 bases in between. This CDR3 region has 13 residues. Germline CDR1 is SNHLY and CDR2 is FYNNEI. CDR3 region: CASSNSEGYEQYF. The CDR3 nucleotides are TGTGCCAGCAGCAATTCGGAGGGTTACGAGCAGTACTTC.

The gene calls are TRBV7-6 and TRBJ1-1; D ambiguous. The germline V gene has CDR1 SGHVS and CDR2 FNYEAQ. The CDR3 has 13 residues. V lost 3 bases to trimming and J lost 2 bases, with 7 bases between them. The CDR3 DNA reads TGTGCCAGCAGCTTGCAGAAAAACACTGAAGCTTTCTTT. This translates into CASSLQKNTEAFF.

V is TRBV25-1 and J is TRBJ2-1, with D tentatively TRBD2 (6 bases). Trimming took off 4 bases at V and 11 bases at J, with 9 bases between the two ends. There are 11 residues in the CDR3. CDR1 is MGHDK, CDR2 SYGVNS, per germline. The CDR3 DNA is TGTGCCAGCAGTGTCGGGGGTAAGCAGTTCTTC. This sequence encodes CASSVGGKQFF. The full variable domain, completed using reference TRBV25-1 and TRBJ2-1, is EADIYQTPRYLVIGTGKKITLECSQTMGHDKMYWYQQDPGMELHLIHYSYGVNSTEKGDLSSESTVSRIRTEHFPLTLESARPSHTSQYLCASSVGGKQFFGPGTRLTVL.

This chain joins TRBV4-3 and TRBJ1-3; no definite D call. Germline values: CDR1 LGHNA, CDR2 YSLEER. The ends were cut back, 4 bases at V and 2 bases at J, with 12 bases in the middle. CDR3 size: 15 residues. The CDR3 DNA reads TGCGCCAGCAGCCCGTCCGGAGGTGCTGGAAACACCATATATTTT. Residues: CASSPSGGAGNTIYF.

The chain links TRBV4-1 to TRBJ1-1; 10 nucleotides agree with TRBD1. V lost 2 bases, J lost 4 bases, and 4 bases stayed unmatched. The CDR3 covers 15 residues. The germline V gene encodes CDR1 MGHRA and CDR2 YSYEKL. CDR3 region: CASSQTTGGGTEAFF. The CDR3 DNA reads TGCGCCAGCAGCCAAACGACAGGGGGCGGCACTGAAGCTTTCTTT.

The V gene is TRBV5-5, the J gene TRBJ2-6, with 8 bases that match TRBD1. The CDR3 extends over 20 amino acids. The germline CDR1 and CDR2 sequences are SGHKS and YYEKEE (reference sequence). The trim removed 4 bases at V and 2 bases at J, leaving 17 bases unmatched. In nucleotides, the CDR3 is TGTGCCAGCAGCCCCACACCCCCGGGACAGGCTAAGACTGGGGCCAACGTCCTGACTTTC. It specifies CASSPTPPGQAKTGANVLTF.

This rearrangement joins TRBV7-9 to TRBJ2-7; no definite D call. Germline CDR1 is SEHNR and CDR2 is FQNEAQ (reference sequence). Trimming cost V 5 bases and J 7 bases, with 24 bases left between them. The CDR3 extends over 16 amino acids. CDR3 nucleotides: TGTGCCAGCAGCGATTCTAGTAAAGGCCCAGCTTTGGAGCAGTACTTC. This gives the protein CASSDSSKGPALEQYF.

V gene TRBV19 combines with J gene TRBJ1-1; 7 bases fit TRBD1. The CDR3 extends over 14 amino acids. Germline CDR1 and CDR2: LNHDA and SQIVND (reference sequence). V trimming: 5 bases; J trimming: 5 bases; junction bases outside the gene matches: 8. The CDR3 spells CASSWGQSRTEAFF. In DNA form, the CDR3 reads TGTGCCAGTAGTTGGGGACAGTCGAGGACTGAAGCTTTCTTT.

This chain uses TRBV5-8 with TRBJ2-3, with D maybe TRBD1 (6 bases). With 3 bases removed from V and 6 bases from J, the gap between germline ends came to 8 bases. Germline V gene data show CDR1 as SGHTS and CDR2 as YDEGEE. This CDR3 is built from 12 residues. In nucleotides, the CDR3 is TGTGCCAGCAGCTACGACAGGGATACGCAGTATTTT. The encoded protein is CASSYDRDTQYF.

The chain couples TRBV11-3 to TRBJ2-3, with 8 bases lining up with TRBD2. Germline V gene data show CDR1 as SGHNT and CDR2 as YENEEA. V lost 5 bases to trimming and J lost 4 bases; unmatched junction nucleotides: 5. The CDR3 has 14 residues. The CDR3 bases are TGTGCCAGCAGCCCCACTAGCGGCGCAGATACGCAGTATTTT. Translation gives CASSPTSGADTQYF.

This clone appeared once. The chain has TRBV7-9 and TRBJ2-2, with TRBD1 matching 11 bases. V lost 2 bases, J lost 7 bases, and 9 bases stayed unmatched. The CDR3 consists of 17 residues. The germline gives CDR1 SEHNR, CDR2 FQNEAQ (reference sequence). CDR3 amino acids: CASSLTLRTGGDGELFF. In nucleotides, the CDR3 is TGTGCCAGCAGCTTAACCCTCAGGACAGGGGGCGACGGGGAGCTGTTTTTT.

A few counts support this clone. The chain carries TRBV30 and TRBJ1-2; D gene unclear. The CDR3 has 9 residues. Trimming took 7 bases from V and 7 from J, leaving 7 bases between them. The germline V gene encodes CDR1 GTSNPN and CDR2 SVGIG (reference sequence). The CDR3 sequence is CASKCGYTF. In DNA form, the CDR3 reads TGTGCCTCCAAGTGTGGCTACACCTTC.

The V call is TRBV5-6, the J call TRBJ1-4; TRBD1 might be the D (5 bases). Trimming shortened V by 4 bases and J by 7 bases, and 20 bases separated the two germline ends. This CDR3 spans 16 amino acids. Germline lookup yields CDR1 SGHDT and CDR2 YYEEEE. The CDR3: CASSPVPGTALEKLFF. CDR3 coding DNA: TGTGCCAGCAGCCCAGTCCCGGGGACCGCGCTTGAAAAACTGTTTTTT.

This rearrangement joins TRBV14 to TRBJ2-3; D may be TRBD1 or TRBD2 (6 bases each). V was cut by 4 bases and J by 5 bases, with 16 bases left in between. The CDR3 sequence is 15 residues long. Germline V gene sequence: CDR1 SGHDN, CDR2 FVKESK. The CDR3 DNA is TGTGCCAGCAGCCCAAAAGGGGGGATTGGAGATACGCAGTATTTT. Amino acid sequence: CASSPKGGIGDTQYF.

V and J are TRBV19 and TRBJ2-2, with D tentatively TRBD1 or TRBD2 (6 bases each). The length of the CDR3 is 15 residues. The V and J ends lost 7 bases and 7 bases respectively, with 19 bases between them. Germline V gene sequence: CDR1 LNHDA, CDR2 SQIVND (reference sequence). DNA of the CDR3: TGTGCCAGTACCCATGGAGGCAGGGGAGGCGGGGAGCTGTTTTTT. Protein: CASTHGGRGGGELFF.

The chain carries TRBV5-4 and TRBJ1-6; no reliable D call. The V gene lost 4 bases and the J gene lost 7 bases, with 12 bases spanning the gap. Germline CDR1 and CDR2: SGHNT and YYREEE (reference sequence). This CDR3 has 14 amino acids. The DNA for the CDR3 is TGTGCCAGCAGCAGCGGCACGGTAAATTCACCCCTCCACTTT. It translates to CASSSGTVNSPLHF. The entire variable domain, with the rest obtained from reference TRBV5-4 and TRBJ1-6, is as follows: ETGVTQSPTHLIKTRGQQVTLRCSSQSGHNTVSWYQQALGQGPQFIFQYYREEENGRGNFPPRFSGLQFPNYSSELNVNALELDDSALYLCASSSGTVNSPLHFGNGTRLTVT.

This chain uses TRBV19 with TRBJ2-3; perhaps TRBD2 as D (7 bases). Trimming cost V 4 bases and J 4 bases, with 15 bases left between them. Germline CDR1 and CDR2: LNHDA and SQIVND (reference sequence). The CDR3 runs 15 residues. The chain's CDR3 is CASSSGGQEADTQYF. Here the CDR3 DNA reads TGTGCCAGTAGTAGCGGGGGCCAGGAAGCAGATACGCAGTATTTT.

This sequence joins TRBV11-3 and TRBJ2-2; D unresolved. Between the trimmed V and J ends, which lost 3 bases and 5 bases, there was a span of 7 bases. The CDR3 covers 13 residues. Germline V CDR1 and CDR2: SGHNT, YENEEA. The DNA for the CDR3 is TGTGCCAGCAGCTTGGGGTTAACCGGGGAGCTGTTTTTT. Encoded protein: CASSLGLTGELFF.

This clone is a singleton in its sample. CDR3 nucleotide sequence: TGTGCCAGCAGCGAACCCAGAGGGGGGAAAATCCAGTACTTC. Protein: CASSEPRGGKIQYF. J is TRBJ2-7 and V is TRBV5-6; D possibly uses TRBD1 or TRBD2 (6 bases each). Germline V gene lookup returns CDR1 SGHDT and CDR2 YYEEEE. The CDR3 is 14 amino acids. Trimming removed 4 bases at V and 10 bases at J, with 21 bases between.

The V call is TRBV2, the J call TRBJ2-5; D call uncertain. The germline V gene encodes CDR1 SNHLY and CDR2 FYNNEI. V was shortened by 3 bases and J by 2 bases, with 7 bases between the two germline ends. CDR3 length: 13 residues. DNA of the CDR3: TGTGCCAGCAGTGATTTAGATCAAGAGACCCAGTACTTC. Protein: CASSDLDQETQYF. The whole variable domain, filled in from reference TRBV2 and TRBJ2-5, reads EPEVTQTPSHQVTQMGQEVILRCVPISNHLYFYWYRQILGQKVEFLVSFYNNEISEKSEIFDDQFSVERPDGSNFTLKIRSTKLEDSAMYFCASSDLDQETQYFGPGTRLLVL.